Listed below are T cell receptor beta chains from one sample, sequenced in a study of blood T cell repertoires in COVID-19. The assay was immunoSEQ multiplex PCR, and TCRdb's table has in-frame clones only and misses some. The data contain about 190,000 clones, 88% of them singletons. The sequencing input was peripheral blood. The receptors come from a man younger than 40 with acute or convalescent COVID-19. Each CDR3 is given with its conserved first and last residue. A D gene is named only where the DNA matches it firmly. Size values are once, few and many counts, or a class for expanded clones, and some rows have none.

D gene: .; V gene: TRBV4-1; J gene: TRBJ1-2; clone size: once; CDR3 DNA: TGCGCCAGCAGCCAGCCGACAGGAGGTGTCGGCTATGGCTACACCTTC; CDR3 protein: CASSQPTGGVGYGYTF
D gene: .; V gene: TRBV9; J gene: TRBJ2-3; clone size: .; CDR3 DNA: TGTGCCAGCAGCGTAGAGCTAGCCAACACAGATACGCAGTATTTT; CDR3 protein: CASSVELANTDTQYF
D gene: TRBD1; V gene: TRBV3-1/TRBV3-2; J gene: TRBJ1-2; clone size: .; CDR3 DNA: TGTGCCAGCAGCCAGCAGGACAGGGGGCAGGGGGGCTACACCTTC; CDR3 protein: CASSQQDRGQGGYTF
D gene: .; V gene: TRBV6-6; J gene: TRBJ1-2; clone size: .; CDR3 DNA: TGTGCCAGCAGTACGGACACTACACGAGGCTACACCTTC; CDR3 protein: CASSTDTTRGYTF
D gene: TRBD1; V gene: TRBV28; J gene: TRBJ1-2; clone size: .; CDR3 DNA: TGTGCCAGCAGTTTCCGGGGACAGGGGGGATCCTATGGCTACACCTTC; CDR3 protein: CASSFRGQGGSYGYTF
D gene: TRBD2; V gene: TRBV10-1; J gene: TRBJ2-1; clone size: .; CDR3 DNA: TGCGCCAGCAGGATTAAAGGGTTGCTAGCGGAGAGGAATGAGCAGTTCTTC; CDR3 protein: CASRIKGLLAERNEQFF
D gene: TRBD1; V gene: TRBV19; J gene: TRBJ2-1; clone size: .; CDR3 DNA: TGTGCCAGTAGTTTACCGGGACAGCACAATGAGCAGTTCTTC; CDR3 protein: CASSLPGQHNEQFF
D gene: .; V gene: TRBV10-2; J gene: TRBJ2-1; clone size: once; CDR3 DNA: TGCGCCAGCAGACGCACCACAGCGGGTGAGCAGTTCTTC; CDR3 protein: CASRRTTAGEQFF
D gene: TRBD1; V gene: TRBV19; J gene: TRBJ1-1; clone size: .; CDR3 DNA: TGTGCCACCGCGGACAGGTTCAGGGTTACTGAAGCTTTCTTT; CDR3 protein: CATADRFRVTEAFF
D gene: .; V gene: TRBV28; J gene: TRBJ1-1; clone size: .; CDR3 DNA: TGTGCCAGCAGTCGCCGGGACACTGAAGCTTTCTTT; CDR3 protein: CASSRRDTEAFF
D gene: .; V gene: TRBV29-1; J gene: TRBJ2-3; clone size: .; CDR3 DNA: TGCAGCGTTGCCTATCTGGCTAGCAGCACAGATACGCAGTATTTT; CDR3 protein: CSVAYLASSTDTQYF
D gene: TRBD1; V gene: TRBV6-5; J gene: TRBJ1-4; clone size: .; CDR3 DNA: TGTGCCAGCAGCTATAGCAGGGGGCTAAATGAAAAACTGTTTTTT; CDR3 protein: CASSYSRGLNEKLFF
D gene: .; V gene: TRBV27; J gene: TRBJ1-5; clone size: .; CDR3 DNA: TGTGCCAGCAGTTTAGGCGACAGCGTTCGGCCCCAGCATTTT; CDR3 protein: CASSLGDSVRPQHF
D gene: TRBD1; V gene: TRBV4-1; J gene: TRBJ1-3; clone size: .; CDR3 DNA: TGCGCCAGCAGCCTCCAAATCCAGGGGGCTGGAAACACCATATATTTT; CDR3 protein: CASSLQIQGAGNTIYF
D gene: .; V gene: TRBV27; J gene: TRBJ1-1; clone size: once; CDR3 DNA: TGTGCCAGCAGTTTCAGGGGCATAAACACTGAAGCTTTCTTT; CDR3 protein: CASSFRGINTEAFF
D gene: TRBD1; V gene: TRBV19; J gene: TRBJ1-4; clone size: once; CDR3 DNA: TGTGCCAGTAGTCCGCGACAGGGGGGGAGTGAAAAACTGTTTTTT; CDR3 protein: CASSPRQGGSEKLFF
D gene: .; V gene: TRBV6-5; J gene: TRBJ1-2; clone size: .; CDR3 DNA: TGTGCCAGCAGTCCTATACCCCAGGGTTTAGGGGGCTACACCTTC; CDR3 protein: CASSPIPQGLGGYTF
D gene: .; V gene: TRBV19; J gene: TRBJ1-4; clone size: .; CDR3 DNA: TGTGCCAGTCAGGTCCCGTTTAATGAAAAACTGTTTTTT; CDR3 protein: CASQVPFNEKLFF
D gene: .; V gene: TRBV4-1; J gene: TRBJ1-5; clone size: .; CDR3 DNA: TGCGCCAGCAGCCTTTTGGGGGGGCCGGGTCAGCCCCAGCATTTT; CDR3 protein: CASSLLGGPGQPQHF
D gene: TRBD2; V gene: TRBV15; J gene: TRBJ2-5; clone size: .; CDR3 DNA: TGTGCCACCAGCAGAGAAGGGAGCGGGGGGGCTTTGTGGGAGACCCAGTACTTC; CDR3 protein: CATSREGSGGALWETQYF
D gene: TRBD1; V gene: TRBV12-3/TRBV12-4; J gene: TRBJ1-3; clone size: .; CDR3 DNA: TGTGCCACAAAAAGGGGGCCCGGAAACACCATATATTTT; CDR3 protein: CATKRGPGNTIYF
D gene: TRBD1; V gene: TRBV9; J gene: TRBJ1-2; clone size: .; CDR3 DNA: TGTGCCAGCAGTGGCCCCCAACAGGGGAATGGCTACACCTTC; CDR3 protein: CASSGPQQGNGYTF
D gene: .; V gene: TRBV6-1; J gene: TRBJ1-1; clone size: .; CDR3 DNA: TGTGCCAGCAGTGACAGGGTCGGGGGAGCTGAAGCTTTCTTT; CDR3 protein: CASSDRVGGAEAFF
D gene: .; V gene: TRBV4-1; J gene: TRBJ2-3; clone size: .; CDR3 DNA: TGCGCCAGCAGCCCCAGTTTCTCAGATACGCAGTATTTT; CDR3 protein: CASSPSFSDTQYF
D gene: .; V gene: TRBV6-5; J gene: TRBJ1-2; clone size: few; CDR3 DNA: TGTGCCAGCAGGGTCTATAGCGACTATGGCTACACCTTC; CDR3 protein: CASRVYSDYGYTF
D gene: TRBD2; V gene: TRBV6-4; J gene: TRBJ2-1; clone size: .; CDR3 DNA: TGTGCCAGCAGTGCCAGCGGGGTGTCCTACAATGAGCAGTTCTTC; CDR3 protein: CASSASGVSYNEQFF
D gene: .; V gene: TRBV29-1; J gene: TRBJ2-7; clone size: .; CDR3 DNA: TGCAGCGTTGGTGGCAACTCCTACGAGCAGTACTTC; CDR3 protein: CSVGGNSYEQYF
D gene: .; V gene: TRBV3-1/TRBV3-2; J gene: TRBJ1-2; clone size: .; CDR3 DNA: TGTGCCAGCAGCCAAAGAGGTGGCTACACCTTC; CDR3 protein: CASSQRGGYTF
D gene: .; V gene: TRBV30; J gene: TRBJ1-6; clone size: .; CDR3 DNA: TGTGCCTGGAGTGGCCCCTTTTCGGCACCCCTCCACTTT; CDR3 protein: CAWSGPFSAPLHF
D gene: .; V gene: TRBV5-6; J gene: TRBJ1-2; clone size: once; CDR3 DNA: TGTGCCAGCAGCCTCCGAAATTTATACAGGGATGGCTACACCTTC; CDR3 protein: CASSLRNLYRDGYTF
D gene: .; V gene: TRBV6-1; J gene: TRBJ2-7; clone size: few; CDR3 DNA: TGTGCCAGCAGTGAAGCATCATGGGGGACTGGGGAGCAGTACTTC; CDR3 protein: CASSEASWGTGEQYF
D gene: .; V gene: TRBV6-6; J gene: TRBJ2-7; clone size: .; CDR3 DNA: TGTGCCAGCAGTTACTCTGGGGGGACCTATGAGCAGTACTTC; CDR3 protein: CASSYSGGTYEQYF
D gene: .; V gene: TRBV7-6; J gene: TRBJ2-7; clone size: .; CDR3 DNA: TGTGCCAGCAGCTTAGGCCCTCTAATTAACTACGAGCAGTACTTC; CDR3 protein: CASSLGPLINYEQYF
D gene: .; V gene: TRBV5-6; J gene: TRBJ2-6; clone size: .; CDR3 DNA: TGTGCCAGCGTTATTTGGAGAGGGTTTTTTTCTGGGGCCAACGTCCTGACTTTC; CDR3 protein: CASVIWRGFFSGANVLTF
D gene: TRBD1; V gene: TRBV7-3; J gene: TRBJ2-3; clone size: .; CDR3 DNA: TGTGCCAGCAGCTCAGGGGGCGCCGGCACAGATACGCAGTATTTT; CDR3 protein: CASSSGGAGTDTQYF
D gene: .; V gene: TRBV7-3; J gene: TRBJ1-1; clone size: .; CDR3 DNA: TGTGCCAGCAGCTTACAGGGGAACACTGAAGCTTTCTTT; CDR3 protein: CASSLQGNTEAFF
D gene: .; V gene: TRBV7-2; J gene: TRBJ2-6; clone size: .; CDR3 DNA: TGTGCCAGCAGCTTACACTCTGGGGCCAACGTCCTGACTTTC; CDR3 protein: CASSLHSGANVLTF
D gene: .; V gene: TRBV28; J gene: TRBJ1-2; clone size: .; CDR3 DNA: TGTGCCAGCAGTTTAGGTCGGGGTAAGAACTATGGCTACACCTTC; CDR3 protein: CASSLGRGKNYGYTF
D gene: .; V gene: TRBV10-3; J gene: TRBJ2-7; clone size: .; CDR3 DNA: TGTGCCATCAGTGATGTGAGGGGAGGCGAGCAGTACTTC; CDR3 protein: CAISDVRGGEQYF
D gene: .; V gene: TRBV6-5; J gene: TRBJ1-2; clone size: .; CDR3 DNA: TGTGCCAGCAGTTATATGACAGGAACGTCTGTGGCCTTC; CDR3 protein: CASSYMTGTSVAF
D gene: .; V gene: TRBV6-5; J gene: TRBJ1-4; clone size: .; CDR3 DNA: TGTGCCAGCGGGTTACAGGGACCTAATGAAAAACTGTTTTTT; CDR3 protein: CASGLQGPNEKLFF